This T cell receptor beta chain was documented in a study of blood T cell repertoires in COVID-19. Study-level information: Collection of acute and convalescent COVID-19 samples took place in the United States, Italy and Spain.

Sequencing was performed with immunoSEQ multiplex PCR; in TCRdb, only in-frame clones are kept and a portion is missing. The sample lists about 180,000 clones, under 85% occurring once. Deletions cut 0 bases from V and 4 bases from J, with 22 bases between. Per germline, CDR1 LGHDT and CDR2 YNNKEL (reference sequence). The CDR3 consists of 19 residues. The sequence was collected from a human donor in a cohort sampled during active COVID-19. This chain uses TRBV3-1 (or the pseudogene TRBV3-2) with TRBJ1-5; maybe TRBD1 (6 bases). Specimen: peripheral blood. Here the CDR3 DNA reads TGTGCCAGCAGCCAAGAGGGCAGGGGAGGGTTGGCCGGGAATCAGCCCCAGCATTTT. Protein: CASSQEGRGGLAGNQPQHF.